The table lists the clone carrying this T cell receptor beta chain with a few counts. Antigen: not known. Cultured CD4+ T cell DNA was sequenced using the Oncomine TCR Beta short-read assay. From the PCR reads, TCRdb called clonotypes with MiXCR, one entry per CDR3 protein. There are some 15,000 distinct CDR3 sequences in the sample; 56% occur only once, and approximately 7.4% lies in the top ten. Stated treatment: roughly nine-day PBMC culture with coronavirus spike peptide pools or control peptides (ViraFEST assay). This record comes from a study of vaccination and CD4 T cells after COVID-19. The receptor was derived from a human donor who had recovered from COVID-19. Sequencing was done on a sample of CD4+ T cells from blood, cultured in vitro.

The CDR3 sequence: CASSELGGDTQYF. The CDR3 coding sequence is TGTGCCAGCAGTGAACTGGGGGGAGATACGCAGTATTTT. The gene calls are TRBV2 and TRBJ2-3; tentative D call: TRBD2 (6 bases). Germline V lookup: CDR1 SNHLY, CDR2 FYNNEI. Trimming took off 2 bases at V and 5 bases at J, with 8 bases between the two ends. This CDR3 contains 13 residues.